This T cell receptor (beta chain) is drawn from a study of T cell responses to AZD1222 COVID-19 vaccine. Overall study results and limits: CD4 TCRs associated with vaccination spanned spike, dominating at 160-218 and 743-854. A mostly white British donor set with more females was recruited, and clonal diversity was possibly underestimated.

With regard to this clone: Its antigen is not known.

TCRdb's copy holds only in-frame clones and misses some; the assay was immunoSEQ multiplex PCR. The data contain about 120,000 clones, roughly 93% of them seen just once; the ten biggest clones take up 2.9%. The CDR3 spans 16 residues. The junction had 5 bases not matched to a gene; V was cut back by 0 bases and J by 3 bases. Germline CDR1 LGHDT, CDR2 YNNKEL (reference sequence). Pooling of second doses given at about 4 or about 12 weeks was done. This chain connects TRBV3-1 (or the pseudogene TRBV3-2) to TRBJ1-1; 9 bases map to TRBD1. The starting material was peripheral blood, obtained 28 days after the second AZD1222 dose. The source is an adult who received the AZD1222 COVID-19 vaccine. In DNA form, the CDR3 reads TGTGCCAGCAGCCAAGAAGGGACAGGGTGGGACACTGAAGCTTTCTTT. This sequence encodes CASSQEGTGWDTEAFF.